These 26 T cell receptor beta chains share one sample of origin, sequenced in a study of T cell changes during pregnancy in multiple sclerosis. Assay: immunoSEQ multiplex PCR; the TCRdb copy retains only in-frame clones and omits some. The data contain about 89,000 clones, around 94% of them singletons. Sample: peripheral blood, taken in the third trimester of pregnancy. The receptors here all came from a female donor with multiple sclerosis, enrolled in a pregnancy study.

This clone was recorded only once. The chain couples TRBV7-2 to TRBJ1-1; D is unclear. This CDR3 spans 14 amino acids. The germline CDR1 and CDR2 sequences are SGHTA and FQGNSA. The V end was cut by 1 base, the J end by 0 bases, with 6 bases between. This CDR3 is CASSLVQMNTEAFF. The DNA of the CDR3 is TGTGCCAGCAGCTTAGTCCAGATGAACACTGAAGCTTTCTTT. Drawing the rest from reference TRBV7-2 and TRBJ1-1, the complete variable domain is GAGVSQSPSNKVTEKGKDVELRCDPISGHTALYWYRQSLGQGLEFLIYFQGNSAPDKSGLPSDRFSAERTGGSVSTLTIQRTQQEDSAVYLCASSLVQMNTEAFFGQGTRLTVV.

The chain uses TRBV6-5 and TRBJ1-2; possible D gene TRBD1, 6 bases. V was pared by 4 bases and J by 6 bases, with 9 bases between. Germline CDR1 MNHEY, CDR2 SVGAGI. This CDR3 comprises 12 residues. The CDR3 spells CASSLPGDGYTF. DNA for the CDR3: TGTGCCAGCAGTTTGCCAGGGGATGGCTACACCTTC.

The chain links TRBV5-6 to TRBJ1-1, with a weak D call TRBD1 (5 bases). This CDR3 spans 12 amino acids. Trimming shortened V by 4 bases and J by 3 bases, and 7 bases separated the two germline ends. In germline, CDR1 is SGHDT, CDR2 YYEEEE. This CDR3 reads CASSRGDTEAFF. In nucleotides, the CDR3 is TGTGCCAGCAGCAGGGGTGACACTGAAGCTTTCTTT.

DNA for the CDR3: TGTGCCAGCAGCCCGCGACTAGATCGAGGCACCGGGGAGCTGTTTTTT. Encoded protein: CASSPRLDRGTGELFF. V usage is TRBV7-2 and J usage is TRBJ2-2, with a weak D call TRBD2 (6 bases). Per the germline V gene, CDR1 is SGHTA and CDR2 is FQGNSA. This CDR3 spans 16 amino acids. V dropped 5 bases and J dropped 4 bases, with 17 bases sitting between them.

This chain links TRBV7-8 with TRBJ1-2; 10 nucleotides agree with TRBD1. Germline CDR1 and CDR2: SGHVS and FQNEAQ. The CDR3 has 18 residues. With V trimmed by 1 base and J by 6 bases, 14 bases remained unmatched. The CDR3 sequence is CASSLERDRGGDFDGYTF. Written as DNA, the CDR3 is TGTGCCAGCAGCTTAGAGAGGGACAGGGGTGGGGATTTCGATGGCTACACCTTC.

The rearrangement links TRBV10-3 to TRBJ2-7, with 9 bases lining up with TRBD2. After removal of 8 bases from V and 8 bases from J, the junction contained 13 bases not matched to a gene. Looked up from germline, CDR1 is ENHRY and CDR2 is SYGVKD. The length of the CDR3 is 14 residues. The DNA of the CDR3 is TGTGCCATCTCGCGCGGGAGGGCCATTGAGCAGCAGTACTTC. Protein sequence: CAISRGRAIEQQYF.

The chain has TRBV7-8 and TRBJ2-5, with 7 bases matching TRBD1. CDR3 length: 15 residues. Trimming cost V 4 bases and J 5 bases; bases outside gene matches: 10. Per the germline V gene, CDR1 is SGHVS and CDR2 is FQNEAQ. As DNA, the CDR3 is TGTGCCAGCAGCTCCCGGGACAGTGCTTGGGAGACCCAGTACTTC. Its protein is CASSSRDSAWETQYF. Full variable domain (outside the CDR3, taken from reference TRBV7-8 and TRBJ2-5): GAGVSQSPRYKVAKRGQDVALRCDPISGHVSLFWYQQALGQGPEFLTYFQNEAQLDKSGLPSDRFFAERPEGSVSTLKIQRTQQEDSAVYLCASSSRDSAWETQYFGPGTRLLVL.

The rearrangement joins TRBV4-2 to TRBJ1-1, with TRBD1 matching over 11 bases. The V and J ends lost 0 bases and 7 bases, in that order; junction bases with no gene match: 7. CDR3 length equals 16 residues. Germline V gene lookup returns CDR1 LGHNA and CDR2 YNFKEQ. In DNA form, the CDR3 reads TGTGCCAGCAGCCAAGATTCCGGGACAGGGGGGGATGAAGCTTTCTTT. Protein sequence: CASSQDSGTGGDEAFF.

The chain uses TRBV5-4 and TRBJ2-7, with 13 bases matching TRBD2. CDR3 length: 16 amino acids. V gave up 4 bases and J gave up 2 bases; unmatched junction bases: 6. Germline CDR1 SGHNT, CDR2 YYREEE (reference sequence). The CDR3 spells CASSHGTSGTPYEQYF. In DNA form, the CDR3 reads TGTGCCAGCAGCCACGGGACTAGCGGGACCCCCTACGAGCAGTACTTC.

The genes are TRBV6-1 and TRBJ2-1; D might be TRBD2 (5 bases). Trimming shortened V by 4 bases and J by 4 bases, and 11 bases separated the two germline ends. There are 14 residues in the CDR3. The V gene's germline CDR1 is MNHNS and CDR2 SASEGT. DNA for the CDR3: TGTGCCAGCAGTGGACTAAAGCGTTACAATGAGCAGTTCTTC. Translation gives CASSGLKRYNEQFF.

This rearrangement joins TRBV5-4 to TRBJ1-1; TRBD1 might be the D (6 bases). The CDR3 has 12 residues. Germline V CDR1 and CDR2: SGHNT, YYREEE (reference sequence). Trimming removed 10 bases from V and 5 bases from J, with 15 bases in between. CDR3: CASRGLGTEAFF. The DNA for the CDR3 is TGTGCCTCTAGGGGGTTGGGAACTGAAGCTTTCTTT.

V gene TRBV28 combines with J gene TRBJ2-7; D is possibly TRBD2 (6 bases). Germline V gene lookup returns CDR1 MDHEN and CDR2 SYDVKM. V was cut by 8 bases and J by 2 bases, with 19 bases left in between. This CDR3 is built from 15 residues. CDR3 DNA: TGTGCCAGCTCTACCCCTGGCGGGATCACCTACGAGCAGTACTTC. It codes for CASSTPGGITYEQYF.

The chain has TRBV5-6 and TRBJ2-1; TRBD2 matches 9 bases. CDR1 is SGHDT, CDR2 YYEEEE, per germline. CDR3 length equals 14 residues. V shed 0 bases, J shed 7 bases, and the junction held 2 bases outside the gene matches. CDR3 DNA sequence: TGTGCCAGCAGCTTGGGACTAGCGGTTAATGAGCAGTTCTTC. It translates to CASSLGLAVNEQFF.

This sequence joins TRBV27 and TRBJ1-2; perhaps TRBD1 as D (5 bases). This CDR3 contains 14 residues. Per the germline V gene, CDR1 is MNHEY and CDR2 is SMNVEV (reference sequence). V was cut by 6 bases and J by 1 base, with 12 bases left in between. In DNA form, the CDR3 reads TGTGCCAGCAGACGACAGACCGGTAACTATGGCTACACCTTC. Amino acid sequence: CASRRQTGNYGYTF.

The V and J genes are TRBV30 and TRBJ2-4; perhaps TRBD2 as D (5 bases). V dropped 2 bases and J dropped 0 bases, with 5 bases sitting between them. The V gene's germline CDR1 is GTSNPN and CDR2 SVGIG (reference sequence). The CDR3 covers 13 residues. The CDR3 loop reads CAWSRGAKNIQYF. For the CDR3, the DNA is TGTGCCTGGAGTCGGGGAGCCAAAAACATTCAGTACTTC.

V is TRBV13 and J is TRBJ1-2, with D unclear. V gave up 3 bases and J gave up 4 bases, with 12 bases separating them. The CDR3 sequence is 14 residues long. The germline V gene has CDR1 PRHDT and CDR2 FYEKMQ (reference sequence). The CDR3 sequence: CASSFGSGSYGYTF. DNA for the CDR3: TGTGCCAGCAGCTTCGGATCGGGGAGCTATGGCTACACCTTC.

The chain carries TRBV6-5 and TRBJ2-5; D gene ambiguous. The end of the DNA fits TRBJ2-7 better, so the J call may be wrong. The CDR3 spans 13 residues. Germline loops: CDR1 MNHEY, CDR2 SVGAGI. CDR3 in DNA: TGTGCCAGCAGTTATACAGAAAGCTACGAGCAGTACTTC. It translates to CASSYTESYEQYF.

This rearrangement joins TRBV28 to TRBJ2-7; TRBD2 matches at 12 bases. The CDR3 loop spans 16 amino acids. The V segment lost 6 bases and the J segment 1 base; nucleotides outside the gene matches: 7. In germline, CDR1 is MDHEN, CDR2 SYDVKM. CDR3 amino acids: CASRLGLAGISYEQYF. In DNA, the CDR3 is TGTGCCAGCAGACTTGGACTAGCGGGAATATCCTACGAGCAGTACTTC.

This chain links TRBV7-8 with TRBJ2-1; 8 positions agree with TRBD1. J lost 5 bases, V lost 4 bases, and 4 bases had no gene match. In germline, CDR1 is SGHVS, CDR2 FQNEAQ. The CDR3 has 14 residues. The CDR3 DNA is TGTGCCAGCAGCTCCGGACAGGGAGACAATGAGCAGTTCTTC. It translates to CASSSGQGDNEQFF. Full variable domain (missing parts from reference TRBV7-8 and TRBJ2-1): GAGVSQSPRYKVAKRGQDVALRCDPISGHVSLFWYQQALGQGPEFLTYFQNEAQLDKSGLPSDRFFAERPEGSVSTLKIQRTQQEDSAVYLCASSSGQGDNEQFFGPGTRLTVL.

The rearrangement uses TRBV11-2 and TRBJ2-7; 11 bases fit TRBD2. This CDR3 is built from 16 residues. In germline, CDR1 is SGHAT, CDR2 FQNNGV. With V trimmed by 6 bases and J by 0 bases, 7 bases remained unmatched. CDR3 region: CASRHSGRASSYEQYF. The CDR3 DNA reads TGTGCCAGCAGACATAGCGGGAGGGCGAGCTCCTACGAGCAGTACTTC.

The J gene is TRBJ2-3, the V gene TRBV19; TRBD1 might be the D (6 bases). CDR1 and CDR2 (germline): LNHDA, SQIVND (reference sequence). Trimming removed 4 bases at V and 8 bases at J, with 10 bases between. The CDR3 consists of 12 residues. CDR3 in amino acids: CASSNRVGTQYF. Here the CDR3 DNA reads TGTGCCAGTAGTAACAGGGTGGGTACGCAGTATTTT.

This clone was observed once. V usage is TRBV6-6 and J usage is TRBJ1-2, with 7 bases lining up with TRBD1. This CDR3 contains 13 residues. Trimming at V came to 6 bases and at J to 6 bases, leaving 7 bases not matched to a gene. The germline V gene encodes CDR1 MNHNY and CDR2 SVGAGI (reference sequence). The CDR3: CASREGQFHGYTF. The CDR3 DNA follows: TGTGCCAGCAGGGAGGGACAGTTCCATGGCTACACCTTC.

There are a few counts of this clone. The chain employs TRBV27 and TRBJ2-2; a weak D match, TRBD2 (6 bases). The CDR3 is 14 residues long. Per the germline V gene, CDR1 is MNHEY and CDR2 is SMNVEV (reference sequence). Trimming pared 0 bases from V and 9 bases from J, leaving 11 bases between. In nucleotides, the CDR3 is TGTGCCAGCAGTTTATCCCGGGGGTTCCGGGAGCTGTTTTTT. Translated: CASSLSRGFRELFF.

The CDR3 reads CSGRLGWDNEQFF. The CDR3 DNA follows: TGCAGCGGTAGGCTAGGCTGGGACAATGAGCAGTTCTTC. The chain combines TRBV29-1 with TRBJ2-1; D remains ambiguous. The germline V and J ends were trimmed by 7 bases and 5 bases, with 15 bases remaining between them. The CDR3 runs 13 residues. CDR1 and CDR2 from the germline V gene are SQVTM and ANQGSEA.

This chain joins TRBV5-1 and TRBJ2-2; 11 nucleotides line up with TRBD2. Germline CDR1 reads SGHRS; CDR2 reads YFSETQ. With V trimmed by 4 bases and J by 9 bases, 2 bases remained unmatched. The CDR3 loop spans 13 amino acids. CDR3 residues: CASSTSGSRELFF. CDR3 DNA: TGCGCCAGCAGCACTAGCGGGAGCAGGGAGCTGTTTTTT. The full variable domain, its missing parts supplied by reference TRBV5-1 and TRBJ2-2, is KAGVTQTPRYLIKTRGQQVTLSCSPISGHRSVSWYQQTPGQGLQFLFEYFSETQRNKGNFPGRFSGRQFSNSRSEMNVSTLELGDSALYLCASSTSGSRELFFGEGSRLTVL.

The chain links TRBV10-3 to TRBJ1-2; no definite D call. This CDR3 region has 14 residues. Germline V lookup: CDR1 ENHRY, CDR2 SYGVKD. The V gene lost 6 bases and the J gene lost 6 bases, with 17 bases spanning the gap. The CDR3 here is CAISPMPRRDGYTF. CDR3 in DNA: TGTGCCATCAGCCCCATGCCCAGGCGCGATGGCTACACCTTC.